This T cell receptor beta chain emerged from a study of blood T cell repertoires in COVID-19. For the study at large: Acute and convalescent COVID-19 samples came from the United States, Italy and Spain. Sources were T cells, B-cell-depleted T cells, or PBMCs; the material itself was cDNA or gDNA.

Followed longitudinally, the Seattle patients had been enrolled during active infection. Between the trimmed V and J ends, which lost 0 bases and 5 bases, there was a span of 20 bases. CDR1 WNHNN and CDR2 SYGVQD come from the germline V gene (reference sequence). The CDR3 runs 17 residues. Only in-frame clones appear in the TCRdb table, and some are missing; sequencing was by immunoSEQ multiplex PCR. This sample yields 130,000 to 150,000 clones, of which 80% to 90% are seen a single time; around an eighth belongs to the top ten. The source material was peripheral blood. The chain combines TRBV10-1 with TRBJ2-7; tentative D call: TRBD2 (6 bases). The TCR originated in a man younger than 35 with COVID-19, enrolled during active disease. CDR3 in DNA: TGCGCCAGCAGTGAGTCGATAAATCCAGGGACTGCTGACGAGCAGTACTTC. This translates into CASSESINPGTADEQYF.